Each of the 24 T cell receptor beta chains below was sequenced from the same sample in a study of blood T cell repertoires in COVID-19. The table came from immunoSEQ multiplex PCR; TCRdb's copy has only in-frame clones and leaves some out. Here the sample spans roughly 180,000 clones, 80% to 90% being singletons. The specimen was peripheral blood. The receptors here all came from a man aged 60 to 75 with acute or convalescent COVID-19.

This clone turned up a few times. The J gene is TRBJ1-1, the V gene TRBV25-1; D is ambiguous. The CDR3 runs 16 residues. The germline gives CDR1 MGHDK, CDR2 SYGVNS. V lost 4 bases to trimming and J lost 0 bases, with 15 bases between them. The CDR3 nucleotides are TGTGCCAGCAGTGCCCACTTGGGAGGGCTGAACACTGAAGCTTTCTTT. Protein: CASSAHLGGLNTEAFF. Variable domain in full (rest from reference TRBV25-1 and TRBJ1-1): EADIYQTPRYLVIGTGKKITLECSQTMGHDKMYWYQQDPGMELHLIHYSYGVNSTEKGDLSSESTVSRIRTEHFPLTLESARPSHTSQYLCASSAHLGGLNTEAFFGQGTRLTVV.

The chain couples TRBV11-3 to TRBJ2-1, with TRBD2 matching 8 bases. Trimming at V came to 5 bases and at J to 0 bases, leaving 6 bases not matched to a gene. The CDR3 spans 16 residues. CDR1 is SGHNT and CDR2 is YENEEA in the germline V gene. CDR3 loop: CASSPRGGGSYNEQFF. As DNA, the CDR3 is TGTGCCAGCAGCCCCCGGGGGGGAGGCTCCTACAATGAGCAGTTCTTC. Complete variable domain (other parts from reference TRBV11-3 and TRBJ2-1): EAGVVQSPRYKIIEKKQPVAFWCNPISGHNTLYWYLQNLGQGPELLIRYENEEAVDDSQLPKDRFSAERLKGVDSTLKIQPAELGDSAVYLCASSPRGGGSYNEQFFGPGTRLTVL.

DNA of the CDR3: TGCAGCGTGGGGGGGCAGCAAAGAGTTTCTAGCACAGATACGCAGTATTTT. Protein sequence: CSVGGQQRVSSTDTQYF. The chain links TRBV29-1 to TRBJ2-3; TRBD2 might be the D (7 bases). Germline V gene lookup returns CDR1 SQVTM and CDR2 ANQGSEA. CDR3 length equals 17 residues. V lost 6 bases and J lost 0, with 22 bases in between.

This chain connects TRBV27 to TRBJ2-1; 8 bases map to TRBD1. From germline, CDR1 is MNHEY and CDR2 SMNVEV (reference sequence). The CDR3 has 13 residues. The V segment lost 7 bases and the J segment 7 bases; nucleotides outside the gene matches: 6. Here the CDR3 reads CASKIQGANEQFF. The DNA of the CDR3 is TGTGCCAGCAAAATCCAGGGGGCGAATGAGCAGTTCTTC.

This rearrangement joins TRBV7-9 to TRBJ1-3, with 9 bases matching TRBD1. The CDR3 is made up of 17 amino acids. Germline V CDR1 and CDR2: SEHNR, FQNEAQ (reference sequence). V gave up 0 bases and J gave up 0 bases; unmatched junction bases: 3. In nucleotides, the CDR3 is TGTGCCAGCAGCTTAGCGAGGGACAGGGCCTCTGGAAACACCATATATTTT. Translating it yields CASSLARDRASGNTIYF. Combining the CDR3 with reference TRBV7-9 and TRBJ1-3 gives the whole variable domain DTGVSQNPRHKITKRGQNVTFRCDPISEHNRLYWYRQTLGQGPEFLTYFQNEAQLEKSRLLSDRFSAERPKGSFSTLEIQRTEQGDSAMYLCASSLARDRASGNTIYFGEGSWLTVV.

In this sample, this clone turned up many times. The chain joins TRBV3-1 (or the pseudogene TRBV3-2) to TRBJ2-1, with D perhaps matching TRBD2 (6 bases). CDR1 and CDR2 from the germline V gene are LGHDT and YNNKEL (reference sequence). CDR3 length: 14 amino acids. Trimming removed 0 bases at V and 7 bases at J, with 10 bases between. CDR3 sequence: CASSQDGGMNEQFF. The CDR3 DNA sequence: TGTGCCAGCAGCCAAGATGGAGGGATGAATGAGCAGTTCTTC.

The chain has TRBV7-2 and TRBJ2-7; a possible D gene is TRBD1 (7 bases). V dropped 4 bases and J dropped 8 bases, with 33 bases sitting between them. The CDR3 spans 19 residues. Germline V gives CDR1 SGHTA, CDR2 FQGNSA. Written as DNA, the CDR3 is TGTGCCAGCAGCTCAGCCCTAGGACAGGCGGGATTTTTTGGGGCTAAGCAGTACTTC. Its protein product is CASSSALGQAGFFGAKQYF.

The chain recombines TRBV7-3 with TRBJ2-7, with TRBD1 identical over 7 bases. The CDR3 spans 15 residues. Germline V CDR1 and CDR2: SGHTA, FQGTGA. After removal of 5 bases from V and 3 bases from J, the junction contained 10 bases not matched to a gene. The CDR3 region has the DNA TGTGCCAGCAGCCCGACAGGGACCTACCTCTACGAGCAGTACTTC. This gives the protein CASSPTGTYLYEQYF.

This chain links TRBV28 with TRBJ2-7; 7 bases are a match to TRBD2. CDR1 and CDR2 (germline): MDHEN, SYDVKM. The CDR3 loop spans 12 amino acids. The trim removed 6 bases at V and 1 base at J, leaving 0 bases unmatched. The DNA of the CDR3 is TGTGCCAGCAGCGGGGGGTCCTACGAGCAGTACTTC. This codes for CASSGGSYEQYF. The full variable domain, its missing parts supplied by reference TRBV28 and TRBJ2-7, is DVKVTQSSRYLVKRTGEKVFLECVQDMDHENMFWYRQDPGLGLRLIYFSYDVKMKEKGDIPEGYSVSREKKERFSLILESASTNQTSMYLCASSGGSYEQYFGPGTRLTVT.

This sequence joins TRBV6-5 and TRBJ1-2, with D possibly matching TRBD1 (5 bases). Looked up from germline, CDR1 is MNHEY and CDR2 is SVGAGI. Trimming removed 8 bases from V and 8 bases from J, with 18 bases in between. CDR3 size: 13 residues. The CDR3 DNA is TGTGCCAGCGGGGCCCGGCGGCCCGGGGGCTACACCTTC. Its translation: CASGARRPGGYTF.

V is TRBV11-2 and J is TRBJ1-1, with a weak D call TRBD1 (5 bases). Deletions cut 8 bases from V and 3 bases from J, with 13 bases between. Germline values: CDR1 SGHAT, CDR2 FQNNGV. The length of the CDR3 is 13 residues. The CDR3 reads CASRPRVDTEAFF. Here the CDR3 DNA reads TGTGCCAGCCGGCCCAGGGTGGACACTGAAGCTTTCTTT.

The gene calls are TRBV7-9 and TRBJ2-1, with 10 bases fitting TRBD2. V was pared by 4 bases and J by 1 base, with 4 bases of the junction left unmatched. The germline V gene has CDR1 SEHNR and CDR2 FQNEAQ (reference sequence). This CDR3 is built from 16 residues. The CDR3 coding sequence is TGTGCCAGCAGCTCCCTAGCGGGAGTTTCCTACAATGAGCAGTTCTTC. This gives the protein CASSSLAGVSYNEQFF.

The chain uses TRBV28 and TRBJ1-4; tentative D call: TRBD1 (6 bases). CDR3 length equals 13 residues. Trimming removed 9 bases from V and 7 bases from J, with 15 bases in between. The germline V gene encodes CDR1 MDHEN and CDR2 SYDVKM. CDR3 sequence reads: CASCRGASEKLFF. The CDR3 nucleotides read TGTGCCAGTTGCAGGGGCGCGAGTGAAAAACTGTTTTTT.

The gene calls are TRBV6-5 and TRBJ2-5; 12 positions agree with TRBD2. The length of the CDR3 is 14 residues. With 8 bases clipped from V and 5 bases from J, the junction kept 6 bases outside the gene matches. The germline V gene encodes CDR1 MNHEY and CDR2 SVGAGI. CDR3 sequence: CASGGLAGLETQYF. In nucleotides, the CDR3 is TGTGCCAGCGGGGGACTAGCGGGTTTGGAGACCCAGTACTTC.

The chain joins TRBV7-3 to TRBJ1-6; D is uncertain. The CDR3 spans 14 residues. V lost 2 bases to trimming and J lost 3 bases, with 5 bases between them. CDR1 SGHTA and CDR2 FQGTGA come from the germline V gene. The CDR3: CASSLLSYNSPLHF. In DNA form, the CDR3 reads TGTGCCAGCAGCTTACTCAGCTATAATTCACCCCTCCACTTT.

The chain combines TRBV6-5 with TRBJ1-4, with 9 bases identical to TRBD1. The CDR3 spans 15 residues. Losses at the gene ends were 6 bases for V and 8 bases for J; bases not matched to a gene: 10. The germline CDR1 and CDR2 sequences are MNHEY and SVGAGI. CDR3 sequence (DNA): TGTGCCAGCAGACCGGGGGGACAGGGAGGGGAAAAACTGTTTTTT. Translation gives CASRPGGQGGEKLFF.

CDR3 loop: CASSRAGGYHEQYF. CDR3 coding DNA: TGTGCCAGCAGCCGAGCGGGAGGGTACCACGAGCAGTACTTC. The chain carries TRBV4-2 and TRBJ2-7; TRBD2 matches at 10 bases. CDR1 LGHNA and CDR2 YNFKEQ come from the germline V gene. This CDR3 is built from 14 residues. J was trimmed by 5 bases and V by 4 bases; bases with no gene match: 5.

The CDR3 DNA follows: TGTGCCAGCAGCCAAGAAGTCTCAGCGGGCGCTTTCTACGAGCAGTACTTC. Its translation is CASSQEVSAGAFYEQYF. The chain has TRBV4-2 and TRBJ2-7, with TRBD2 as a possible D gene (6 bases). The CDR3 covers 17 residues. The germline gives CDR1 LGHNA, CDR2 YNFKEQ. Trimming stripped 0 bases from V and 3 bases from J, with 18 bases between.

The chain carries TRBV28 and TRBJ1-2; D may be TRBD1 (5 bases). Per germline, CDR1 MDHEN and CDR2 SYDVKM. V dropped 4 bases and J dropped 5 bases, with 23 bases sitting between them. This CDR3 spans 17 amino acids. CDR3 sequence (DNA): TGTGCCAGCAGTTCACAACCCGGGACTTTAGTACCTTATGGCTACACCTTC. It yields the protein CASSSQPGTLVPYGYTF.

The genes are TRBV10-1 and TRBJ1-1; unclear D gene. Germline assignment: CDR1 WNHNN and CDR2 SYGVQD (reference sequence). There are 13 residues in the CDR3. The V end was cut by 8 bases, the J end by 3 bases, with 13 bases between. The CDR3 spells CASRREGDTEAFF. The CDR3 DNA follows: TGCGCCAGCCGAAGGGAGGGCGACACTGAAGCTTTCTTT.

This clone was detected only once. The gene calls are TRBV5-1 and TRBJ1-5; D is possibly TRBD1 (6 bases). Trimming stripped 0 bases from V and 7 bases from J, with 17 bases between. The CDR3 is made up of 16 amino acids. Per germline, CDR1 SGHRS and CDR2 YFSETQ. DNA for the CDR3: TGCGCCAGCAGCTTGGCCGGAGCAGGGGTGGACCAGCCCCAGCATTTT. Its protein is CASSLAGAGVDQPQHF.

In nucleotides, the CDR3 is TGTGCCAGCAGTTTACTAAGGACAGGGGATGGCTACACCTTC. Translated, it gives CASSLLRTGDGYTF. The rearrangement joins TRBV28 to TRBJ1-2, with TRBD1 matching 9 bases. Trimming removed 2 bases from V and 6 bases from J; junction bases left unmatched: 4. Germline assignment: CDR1 MDHEN and CDR2 SYDVKM. This CDR3 has 14 residues.

This clone showed up just once. The chain recombines TRBV4-1 with TRBJ2-3; TRBD2 agrees at 9 bases. Trimming at V came to 2 bases and at J to 2 bases, leaving 14 bases not matched to a gene. This CDR3 contains 19 residues. Per germline, CDR1 MGHRA and CDR2 YSYEKL. CDR3 residues: CASSQLGPSGVAHTDTQYF. The CDR3 DNA reads TGCGCCAGCAGCCAACTTGGGCCTAGCGGGGTCGCTCACACAGATACGCAGTATTTT.

The rearrangement uses TRBV28 and TRBJ1-2; 9 bases align to TRBD1. This CDR3 has 13 residues. Germline loops: CDR1 MDHEN, CDR2 SYDVKM. The V and J ends lost 6 bases and 10 bases, in that order; junction bases with no gene match: 9. DNA for the CDR3: TGTGCCAGCAGGGGGACAGGGTTGACAGACTACACCTTC. The encoded protein is CASRGTGLTDYTF.